The clone carrying this T cell receptor beta chain was observed once. With 3 bases removed from V and 6 bases from J, the gap between germline ends came to 11 bases. Germline V gene sequence: CDR1 KGHDR, CDR2 SFDVKD. This CDR3 is built from 15 residues. In the authors' workflow: Amplified reference gene primers provided the basis for estimating nucleated cell counts. Profiled with immunoSEQ multiplex PCR; TCRdb holds only in-frame clones, not every one. From that table come the V and J calls and clone size; the DNA was used to work out D and trimming. Of approximately 270,000 clones in the sample, approximately 83% are singletons; the top ten hold 4.3%. The sample belongs to a study of blood T cell repertoires in COVID-19. On the study more broadly: The cDNA or gDNA used as material had been derived from T cells, B-cell-depleted T cells, or PBMCs.

The age range of participants was about 18 to 95 years, with residence in about 25 US areas. In Cohort 3, a recovered donor had either two negative PCRs, clearance, or symptom resolution. The sample was PBMCs or T cells enriched from blood (not recorded which). This chain connects TRBV24-1 to TRBJ1-6, with TRBD1 as a possible D gene (5 bases). The origin of this receptor is a woman aged 25 to 45 who had recovered from COVID-19. This CDR3 reads CATSDGAGPNSPLHF. The CDR3, as DNA: TGTGCCACCAGTGATGGGGCAGGGCCTAATTCACCCCTCCACTTT.